The 16 T cell receptor beta chains reported below all come from one sample, sequenced in a study of chemoradiotherapy in HPV16-positive cancers. Sequenced by immunoSEQ multiplex PCR; TCRdb stores in-frame clones only, minus some. The repertoire consists of more than 3,000 clones, with roughly 95% occurring once and the leading ten covering roughly 3.1%. Sampling was carried out from a patient who underwent chemoradiotherapy. Receptor source: a human donor with HPV-associated anogenital cancer.

J is TRBJ2-1 and V is TRBV7-8, with 13 bases matching TRBD2. The V gene's germline CDR1 is SGHVS and CDR2 FQNEAQ. The V gene end was trimmed by 1 base and the J gene end by 6 bases; junction bases not matched to a gene: 3. The CDR3 totals 16 residues. CDR3 DNA sequence: TGTGCCAGCAGCTTAGAACTAGCGGGGGGGCCCAATGAGCAGTTCTTC. Translating it yields CASSLELAGGPNEQFF.

The chain has TRBV27 and TRBJ1-2; D gene uncertain. The length of the CDR3 is 15 residues. Trimming stripped 5 bases from V and 6 bases from J, with 19 bases between. Germline CDR1 MNHEY, CDR2 SMNVEV (reference sequence). CDR3 region: CASSDLVGGAHGYTF. In nucleotides, the CDR3 is TGTGCCAGCAGTGACCTTGTCGGAGGCGCGCATGGCTACACCTTC.

V gene TRBV7-9 combines with J gene TRBJ2-5; 7 bases line up with TRBD2. The CDR3 covers 13 residues. The germline gives CDR1 SEHNR, CDR2 FQNEAQ (reference sequence). The J segment lost 7 bases and the V segment lost 4 bases, leaving 6 bases of the junction unmatched. CDR3 amino acids: CASSSGTKGTQYF. DNA for the CDR3: TGTGCCAGCAGCTCCGGGACTAAGGGGACCCAGTACTTC.

This chain connects TRBV11-2 to TRBJ2-7; D possibly matches TRBD1 or TRBD2 (6 bases each). The CDR3 is made up of 16 amino acids. Trimming removed 5 bases at V and 2 bases at J, with 19 bases between. The germline CDR1 and CDR2 sequences are SGHAT and FQNNGV. The CDR3 DNA reads as TGTGCCAGCAGCGTGGGGGGCCAGCGGGCCCCCTACGAGCAGTACTTC. As protein: CASSVGGQRAPYEQYF.

This rearrangement joins TRBV28 to TRBJ2-7; D may be TRBD1 (6 bases). CDR1 is MDHEN and CDR2 is SYDVKM in the germline V gene. The CDR3 contains 14 residues. Trimming stripped 4 bases from V and 6 bases from J, with 16 bases between. CDR3 nucleotides: TGTGCCAGCAGTTCCGGGACAAAGCTAGGCGAGCAGTACTTC. Protein product: CASSSGTKLGEQYF. Full variable domain (missing parts from reference TRBV28 and TRBJ2-7): DVKVTQSSRYLVKRTGEKVFLECVQDMDHENMFWYRQDPGLGLRLIYFSYDVKMKEKGDIPEGYSVSREKKERFSLILESASTNQTSMYLCASSSGTKLGEQYFGPGTRLTVT.

The rearrangement joins TRBV6-6 to TRBJ2-7; 8 nucleotides line up with TRBD1. V lost 2 bases, J lost 3 bases, and 3 bases stayed unmatched. The V gene's germline CDR1 is MNHNY and CDR2 SVGAGI (reference sequence). The length of the CDR3 is 14 residues. CDR3 in DNA: TGTGCCAGCAGTTACCAGGGGGCCTACTACGAGCAGTACTTC. It encodes CASSYQGAYYEQYF.

The V gene is TRBV4-1, the J gene TRBJ1-1; D remains ambiguous. Germline lookup yields CDR1 MGHRA and CDR2 YSYEKL. The CDR3 is 12 amino acids. The ends were cut back, 4 bases at V and 1 base at J, with 4 bases in the middle. The DNA of the CDR3 is TGCGCCAGCAGCCGAGGGAACACTGAAGCTTTCTTT. The encoded protein is CASSRGNTEAFF.

V gene TRBV7-2 combines with J gene TRBJ1-4; D gene ambiguous. There are 15 residues in the CDR3. Trimming removed 1 base at V and 8 bases at J, with 14 bases between. CDR1 and CDR2 from the germline V gene are SGHTA and FQGNSA. This chain's CDR3 is CASSLGQPLSEKLFF. In nucleotides, the CDR3 is TGTGCCAGCAGCTTAGGGCAGCCTCTGTCCGAAAAACTGTTTTTT. Full variable domain (remainder filled in from reference TRBV7-2 and TRBJ1-4): GAGVSQSPSNKVTEKGKDVELRCDPISGHTALYWYRQSLGQGLEFLIYFQGNSAPDKSGLPSDRFSAERTGGSVSTLTIQRTQQEDSAVYLCASSLGQPLSEKLFFGSGTQLSVL.

V and J are TRBV2 and TRBJ2-4; TRBD2 aligns across 9 bases. The CDR3 is made up of 15 amino acids. Germline V lookup: CDR1 SNHLY, CDR2 FYNNEI. Trimming cost V 6 bases and J 3 bases; bases outside gene matches: 6. The CDR3 spells CASRWRGGGKNIQYF. The CDR3 nucleotides are TGTGCCAGCAGATGGCGGGGGGGAGGCAAAAACATTCAGTACTTC.

The chain has TRBV7-9 and TRBJ1-4, with TRBD1 identical over 10 bases. The CDR3 totals 16 residues. Trimming at V came to 7 bases and at J to 1 base, leaving 6 bases not matched to a gene. Germline lookup yields CDR1 SEHNR and CDR2 FQNEAQ (reference sequence). The CDR3 DNA reads TGTGCCAGCACCCCTGGGGACAGGGGAACTAATGAAAAACTGTTTTTT. Amino acid sequence: CASTPGDRGTNEKLFF.

This chain links TRBV27 with TRBJ2-1; 12 nucleotides align to TRBD2. The ends lost 3 bases at V and 9 bases at J; junction bases unmatched: 3. This CDR3 has 14 amino acids. Germline V gives CDR1 MNHEY, CDR2 SMNVEV (reference sequence). DNA for the CDR3: TGTGCCAGCAGTTTCACTAGCGGGGGGATTGAGCAGTTCTTC. Translation gives CASSFTSGGIEQFF.

The chain is built from TRBV10-3 and TRBJ1-5, with D hard to call. V lost 0 bases to trimming and J lost 1 base, with 7 bases between them. Germline V gene lookup returns CDR1 ENHRY and CDR2 SYGVKD. CDR3 size: 15 residues. CDR3 loop: CAISESPISNQPQHF. In DNA form, the CDR3 reads TGTGCCATCAGTGAGTCCCCCATAAGCAATCAGCCCCAGCATTTT.

The V gene is TRBV6-1, the J gene TRBJ2-4; TRBD1 or TRBD2 may be the D gene (5 bases each). The V gene's germline CDR1 is MNHNS and CDR2 SASEGT. Trimming left V 1 base short and J 9 bases short, with 25 bases between. CDR3 size: 18 residues. The CDR3 nucleotides are TGTGCCAGCAGTGAAGGGTGGCTAACCGGGACGATTGTTGGCATTCAGTACTTC. Its protein is CASSEGWLTGTIVGIQYF.

This sequence joins TRBV27 and TRBJ1-2; D gene uncertain. Germline CDR1 reads MNHEY; CDR2 reads SMNVEV (reference sequence). V lost 3 bases, J lost 2 bases, and 7 bases lay in between. This CDR3 is 13 amino acids long. This chain's CDR3 is CASSLGSNYGYTF. The CDR3 coding sequence is TGTGCCAGCAGTTTGGGCAGCAACTATGGCTACACCTTC.

The CDR3 nucleotides are TGTGCCACCAGCAGAGATAGAGCCCCGGCCGGGGAGCTGTTTTTT. Translation gives CATSRDRAPAGELFF. The rearrangement links TRBV15 to TRBJ2-2, with D uncertain. Trimming cost V 0 bases and J 6 bases, with 11 bases left between them. Germline CDR1 is LNHNV and CDR2 is YYDKDF (reference sequence). This CDR3 region has 15 residues.

The V gene is TRBV4-1, the J gene TRBJ1-1; 7 bases line up with TRBD1. The germline V gene has CDR1 MGHRA and CDR2 YSYEKL. The CDR3 has 14 residues. V was clipped by 6 bases and J by 1 base; unmatched bases: 5. The CDR3, as DNA: TGCGCCAGCAGGCTGGGACAGACGAACACTGAAGCTTTCTTT. Its translation: CASRLGQTNTEAFF.